This TCR beta chain was observed in a study of metastatic and nonmetastatic thyroid tumors. Across the whole study: From malignant and benign thyroid patients, repertoires in blood and in tumor or nodule tissue were compared. Study-wide results and limits: Relative to benign nodules, malignant thyroid tumors were reportedly characterized by significantly elevated TCR beta diversity in blood and tumor.

This clone has at least ten counts. Its antigen is not known. Authors' analysis steps: Across clinicopathological groups, CDR3 differences served as the basis for building a distant-metastasis classifier for papillary thyroid cancer. TCRdb reanalyzed the PCR reads with MiXCR. The V and J calls, along with clone size, are taken from TCRdb and not from the paper's own processing. Of 43,000 or so clones detected, about 4.2% appear once; the ten largest clones hold roughly 9.8%. Every patient underwent thyroid surgery untreated. Germline CDR1 MNHEY, CDR2 SMNVEV (reference sequence). V dropped 4 bases and J dropped 2; count of bases not matched to a gene: 16. The CDR3 is 19 amino acids.

This receptor was identified in a female donor with papillary thyroid cancer or a benign thyroid nodule (not recorded which). Some clones in this sample may be carry-over from other donors' samples. The chain links TRBV27 to TRBJ1-4; 7 bases line up with TRBD1. What was sequenced was blood. CDR3 residues: CASSSGQEVLGGTNEKLFF. CDR3 in DNA: TGTGCCAGCAGTTCAGGACAGGAGGTCCTCGGTGGGACTAATGAAAAACTGTTTTTT.